Sequencing of this TCR beta chain was carried out in a study of blood T cell repertoires in COVID-19. The CDR3 length is 15 residues. Germline trimming cut 3 bases from V and 1 base from J; bases unmatched to any gene: 4. Germline CDR1 and CDR2: KGHDR and SFDVKD. Clones were read by immunoSEQ multiplex PCR, and TCRdb kept only the in-frame ones, dropping some. There are more than 150,000 clones in the sample; approximately 88% occur only once, and less than 3.5% lies in the top ten. J is TRBJ2-7 and V is TRBV24-1; 8 bases align to TRBD1. Sequencing was performed on peripheral blood. The source is an older woman with acute or convalescent COVID-19. CDR3 in DNA: TGTGCCACCAGTGATCCCGGACAGGGTTCCTACGAGCAGTACTTC. Protein sequence: CATSDPGQGSYEQYF.